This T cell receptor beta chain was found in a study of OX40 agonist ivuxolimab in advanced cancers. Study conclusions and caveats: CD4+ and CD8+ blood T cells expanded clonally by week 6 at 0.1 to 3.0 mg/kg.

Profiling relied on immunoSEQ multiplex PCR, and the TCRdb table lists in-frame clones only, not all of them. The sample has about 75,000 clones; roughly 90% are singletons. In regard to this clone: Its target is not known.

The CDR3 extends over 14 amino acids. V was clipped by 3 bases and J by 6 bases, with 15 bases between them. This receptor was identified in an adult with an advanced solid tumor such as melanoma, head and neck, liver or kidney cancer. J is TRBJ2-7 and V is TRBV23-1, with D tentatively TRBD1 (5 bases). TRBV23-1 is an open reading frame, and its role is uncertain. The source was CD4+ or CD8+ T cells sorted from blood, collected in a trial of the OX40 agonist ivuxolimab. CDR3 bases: TGCGCCAGCAGTCAGGGGCTAGGTCCGGGCGAGCAGTACTTC. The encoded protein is CASSQGLGPGEQYF.